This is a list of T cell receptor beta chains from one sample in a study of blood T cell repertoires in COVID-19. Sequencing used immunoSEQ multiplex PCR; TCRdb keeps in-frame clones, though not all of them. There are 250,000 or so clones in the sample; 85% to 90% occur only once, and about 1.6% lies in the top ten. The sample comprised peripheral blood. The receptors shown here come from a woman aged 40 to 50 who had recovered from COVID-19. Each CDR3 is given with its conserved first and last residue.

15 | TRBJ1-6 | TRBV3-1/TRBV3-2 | CASSQVDRSNSPLHF
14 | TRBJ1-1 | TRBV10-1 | CASSEGQGNTEAFF
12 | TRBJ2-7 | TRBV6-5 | CASMRSSYEQYF
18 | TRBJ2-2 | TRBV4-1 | CASSHGLKAGGRGGELFF
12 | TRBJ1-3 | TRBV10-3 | CAIGNSGNTIYF
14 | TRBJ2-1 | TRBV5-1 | CASSSDSKVDEQFF
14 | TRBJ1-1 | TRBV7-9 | CASSLEQMSTEAFF
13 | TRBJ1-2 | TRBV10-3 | CATNSFYRDGYTF
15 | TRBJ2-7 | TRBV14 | CASSQARDRVYEQYF
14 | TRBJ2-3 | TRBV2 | CASSGHSSSDTQYF
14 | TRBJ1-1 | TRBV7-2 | CASSPSVSNTEAFF
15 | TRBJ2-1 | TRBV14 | CASSQFGQGADEQFF
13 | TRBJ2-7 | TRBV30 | CAWSIDPGYEQYF
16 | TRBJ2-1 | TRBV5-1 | CASSRGLAGAYNEQFF
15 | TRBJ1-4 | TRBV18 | CASSSMGQDNEKLFF
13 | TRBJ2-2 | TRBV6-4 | CASKAENTGELFF
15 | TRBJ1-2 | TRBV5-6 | CASSWDRGWDYGYTF
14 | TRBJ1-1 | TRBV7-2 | CASSLAYRGTEAFF
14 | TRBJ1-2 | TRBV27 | CASSLSPRSYGYTF
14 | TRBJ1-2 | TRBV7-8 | CASSRDRHNYGYTF
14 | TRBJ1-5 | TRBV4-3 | CASSQDGRSQPQHF
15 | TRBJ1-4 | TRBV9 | CASSGDRGANEKLFF
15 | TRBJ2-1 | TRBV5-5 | CASSLSMTGVNEQFF
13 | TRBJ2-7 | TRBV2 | CASSEGLGLPGHF
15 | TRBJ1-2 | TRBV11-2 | CASSPRGAQDYGYTF
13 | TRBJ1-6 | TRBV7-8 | CASSFTQPSPLHF
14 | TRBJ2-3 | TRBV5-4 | CASSGGLARDTQYF
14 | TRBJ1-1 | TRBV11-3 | CASSRGAENTEAFF
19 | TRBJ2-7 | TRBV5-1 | CASSFRPGLAGANSYEQYF
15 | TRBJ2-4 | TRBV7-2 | CASSLVVGGLNIQYF
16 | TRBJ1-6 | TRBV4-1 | CASSQKTGTADSPLHF
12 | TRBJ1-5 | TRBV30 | CAWSPGNQPQHF
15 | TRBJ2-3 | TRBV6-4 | CASSETGTSGDTQYF
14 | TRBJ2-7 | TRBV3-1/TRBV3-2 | CASSQGTGPYEQYF
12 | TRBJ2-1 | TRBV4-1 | CASSHLGVEQFF
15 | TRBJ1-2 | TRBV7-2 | CASSPALHVNYGYTF
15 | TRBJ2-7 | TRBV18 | CASSPNRDGAYEQYF
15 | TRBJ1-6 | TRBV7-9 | CASSLDQGYNSPLHF
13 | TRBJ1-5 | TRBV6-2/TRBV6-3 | CASSPRWNQPQHF
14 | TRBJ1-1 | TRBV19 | CASSITGLNTEAFF
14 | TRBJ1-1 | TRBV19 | CASSWAFTQTEAFF
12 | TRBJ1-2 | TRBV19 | CATTDRVHGYTF
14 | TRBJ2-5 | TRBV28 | CASSPAGVGETQYF
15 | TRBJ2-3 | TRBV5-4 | CASSYSGGAIDTQYF
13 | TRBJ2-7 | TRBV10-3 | CAISVDMGYEQYF
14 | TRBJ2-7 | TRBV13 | CASSPGLADNEQYF
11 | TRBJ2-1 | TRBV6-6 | CASTSYNEQFF
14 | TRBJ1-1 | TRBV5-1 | CASSPLWPNTEAFF
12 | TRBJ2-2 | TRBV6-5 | CASSYEGRELFF
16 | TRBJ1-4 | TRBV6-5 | CASSYGTGVSYEKLFF
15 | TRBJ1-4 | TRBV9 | CASSVSGATNEKLFF
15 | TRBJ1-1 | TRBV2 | CASKETGGPNTEAFF
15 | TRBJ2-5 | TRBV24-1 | CATSDPAGAGETQYF
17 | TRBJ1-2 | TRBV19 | CASSRTVDRGISYGYTF